The T cell receptor (beta chain) under discussion was sequenced for a study of long-term antiretroviral therapy in people with HIV. Points from the study as a whole: ART adherence, viral resistance and therapy changes went undocumented. Whereas controls had wider CDR3 length ranges, HIV repertoires had narrower ones. Pre-ART clonal expansion yielded clones that dominated the repertoire at all time points.

Version v3.0 of the immunoSEQ assay was performed at survey level. Repertoires were generated with immunoSEQ multiplex PCR, while TCRdb's copy carries only in-frame clones and drops some. The data show roughly 17,000 clones, 60% to 85% seen once. With respect to this clone: The target antigen is unknown. Other DNA sequences of this sample code for an identical CDR3.

Every sample had about 1-11 million cryopreserved PBMC in it before DNA extraction. Trimming took off 2 bases at V and 3 bases at J, with 6 bases between the two ends. This CDR3 is built from 13 residues. CDR1 is SGDLS and CDR2 is YYNGEE in the germline V gene. The starting material was unsorted PBMCs, obtained 2.3 years after starting antiretroviral therapy. This TCR derives from a woman aged 40-49 years with HIV. This chain connects TRBV9 to TRBJ1-3; D unresolved. The CDR3 sequence: CASSVESGNTIYF. The CDR3 DNA follows: TGTGCCAGCAGCGTTGAGAGTGGAAACACCATATATTTT.